This record concerns one T cell receptor (beta chain) sequence. Its specificity is unknown. The sample originates from a study of siplizumab effects on memory and regulatory T cells. The study's findings and limits: There appeared to be greater diversity in naive T cells than in memory cells, and naive T cells seemed major contributors to the alloresponse. Phenotypic classification as naive or memory proved unattainable for roughly 75-96% of proliferating CD4+ or CD8+ clones. Proof of suppressive function in proliferating Tregs from siplizumab cultures was not established. On average, around 70% of mappable alloreactive CD4+ clones were Treg-derived under siplizumab, against 25% to 30% in controls.

Sequencing used immunoSEQ multiplex PCR; TCRdb keeps in-frame clones, though not all of them. Among over 100,000 clones listed, roughly nine tenths were seen once. The clonotype originates from a human donor in good health. What was sequenced was CD4+ T cells sorted from blood.

CDR3 in amino acids: CASSFRSRSTDTQYF. CDR3 DNA: TGTGCCAGCAGTTTCAGGTCTAGAAGCACAGATACGCAGTATTTT. This chain joins TRBV27 and TRBJ2-3; D is uncertain. Trimming pared 3 bases from V and 0 bases from J, leaving 10 bases between. This CDR3 has 15 residues. Germline V lookup: CDR1 MNHEY, CDR2 SMNVEV (reference sequence).